This TCR beta chain was observed in a study of blood T cells in healthy people across ages. Concerning this clonotype: As yet, its antigen is unknown.

Regarding the study as a whole: The study found more naive CD4+ cells and higher diversity in long-lived than aged donors. Roughly linear declines in TCR beta diversity per million T cells occurred with age.

Primers used in a second PCR of about 7 to 12 cycles were a sample-barcoded 5' primer and a J-beta primer mix. Unique molecular identifiers of 12 random nucleotides labeled each cDNA. Sequencing yielded, for each sample, at least 3 million paired-end reads carrying CDR3. TCRdb re-called the 5' RACE reads through MiXCR, storing one row per CDR3 protein. The repertoire includes roughly 700,000 distinct CDR3 sequences, about half of them detected once, and 30% to 40% sits in the top ten. The TCR was taken from a woman in her sixties in good health. The sample comprised blood.

The CDR3 reads CASSLVRGRSEQYF. CDR3 bases: TGTGCCAGCAGCTTAGTTCGGGGTCGGAGCGAGCAGTACTTC. The gene calls are TRBV7-2 and TRBJ2-5; TRBD2 might be the D (5 bases). Near its end, the DNA agrees better with TRBJ2-7, so the J call may be wrong. CDR1 and CDR2 from the germline V gene are SGHTA and FQGNSA. The CDR3 covers 14 residues.